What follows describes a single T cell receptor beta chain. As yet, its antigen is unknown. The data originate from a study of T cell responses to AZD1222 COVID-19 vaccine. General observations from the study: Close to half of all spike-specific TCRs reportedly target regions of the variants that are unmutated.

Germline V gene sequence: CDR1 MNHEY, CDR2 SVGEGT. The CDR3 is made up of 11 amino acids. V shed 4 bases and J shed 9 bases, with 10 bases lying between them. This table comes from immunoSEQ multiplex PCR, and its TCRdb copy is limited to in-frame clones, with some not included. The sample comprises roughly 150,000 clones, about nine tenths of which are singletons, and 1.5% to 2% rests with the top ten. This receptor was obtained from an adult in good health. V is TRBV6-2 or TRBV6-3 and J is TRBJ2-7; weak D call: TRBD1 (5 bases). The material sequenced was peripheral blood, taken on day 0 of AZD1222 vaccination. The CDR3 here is CASSSTGVQYF. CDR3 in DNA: TGTGCCAGCAGTTCCACAGGAGTGCAGTACTTC.